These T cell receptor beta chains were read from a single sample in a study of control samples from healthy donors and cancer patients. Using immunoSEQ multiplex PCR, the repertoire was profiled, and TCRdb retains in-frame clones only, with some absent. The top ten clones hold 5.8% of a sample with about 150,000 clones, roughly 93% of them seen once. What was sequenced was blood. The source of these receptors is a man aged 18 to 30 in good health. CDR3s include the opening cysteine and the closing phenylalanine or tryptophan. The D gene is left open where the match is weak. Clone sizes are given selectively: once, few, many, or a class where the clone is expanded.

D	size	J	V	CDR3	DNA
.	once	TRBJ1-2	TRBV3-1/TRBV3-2	CAQGADPNYGYTF	TGTGCCCAAGGGGCAGATCCTAACTATGGCTACACCTTC
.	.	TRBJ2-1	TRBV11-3	CASSGRVHEQFF	TGTGCCAGCAGCGGCAGGGTGCATGAGCAGTTCTTC
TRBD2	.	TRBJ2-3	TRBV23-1	CASSPFQVAGTMSGTDTQYF	TGCGCCAGCAGTCCTTTTCAGGTAGCGGGGACCATGAGTGGCACAGATACGCAGTATTTT
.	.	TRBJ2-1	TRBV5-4	CASSLDIGRDNEQFF	TGTGCCAGCAGCTTGGACATCGGAAGGGACAATGAGCAGTTCTTC
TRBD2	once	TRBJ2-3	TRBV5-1	CASSFLSGSSGTDTQYF	TGCGCCAGCAGCTTTCTTAGCGGGAGTTCCGGCACAGATACGCAGTATTTT
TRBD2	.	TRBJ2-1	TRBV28	CASSPLNWGGGMDEQFF	TGTGCCAGCAGTCCGCTAAATTGGGGGGGAGGGATGGATGAGCAGTTCTTC
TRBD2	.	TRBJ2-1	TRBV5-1	CASSRTDSGRPSYNEQFF	TGCGCCAGCAGCCGGACGGACAGCGGGAGGCCTTCCTACAATGAGCAGTTCTTC
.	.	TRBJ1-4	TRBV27	CASSLTGVGGLFF	TGTGCCAGCAGTTTGACTGGGGTGGGGGGACTGTTTTTT
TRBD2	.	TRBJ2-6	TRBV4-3	CASSQIQGGESGANVLTF	TGCGCCAGCAGCCAAATCCAGGGAGGGGAGTCTGGGGCCAACGTCCTGACTTTC
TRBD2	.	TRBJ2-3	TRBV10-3	CAISGRRVAGEVTDTQYF	TGTGCCATCAGTGGTAGGAGGGTAGCGGGAGAGGTAACAGATACGCAGTATTTT
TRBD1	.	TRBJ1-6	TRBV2	CASNTRDSADSPLHF	TGTGCCAGCAACACCCGGGACAGCGCAGATTCACCCCTCCACTTT
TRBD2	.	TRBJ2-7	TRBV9	CASSPRTSGAYEQYF	TGTGCCAGCAGCCCCAGGACTAGCGGAGCCTACGAGCAGTACTTC
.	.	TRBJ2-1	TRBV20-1	CSASSRSRGYNEQFF	TGCAGTGCTAGTTCTCGTTCGCGGGGCTACAATGAGCAGTTCTTC
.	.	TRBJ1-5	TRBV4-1	CASSPRPGSNQPQHF	TGCGCCAGCAGCCCCCGACCGGGTAGCAATCAGCCCCAGCATTTT
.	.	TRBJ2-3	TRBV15	CATSRALGGRTDTQYF	TGTGCCACCAGCAGAGCCTTGGGGGGCCGGACAGATACGCAGTATTTT
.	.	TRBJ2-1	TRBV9	CASSATGLFNNEQFF	TGTGCCAGCAGCGCGACGGGACTTTTTAACAATGAGCAGTTCTTC
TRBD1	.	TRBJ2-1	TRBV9	CASSVVGQGGYNEQFF	TGTGCCAGCAGCGTAGTCGGACAGGGGGGCTACAATGAGCAGTTCTTC
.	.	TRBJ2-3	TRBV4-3	CASSQDRHGGPTDTQYF	TGCGCCAGCAGCCAAGATCGCCACGGGGGGCCCACAGATACGCAGTATTTT
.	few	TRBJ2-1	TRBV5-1	CASSTSLGRSSYNEQFF	TGCGCCAGCAGCACCTCACTAGGACGAAGCTCCTACAATGAGCAGTTCTTC
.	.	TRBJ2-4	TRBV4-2	CASSQDKAGKNIQYF	TGTGCCAGCAGCCAAGATAAGGCGGGAAAAAACATTCAGTACTTC
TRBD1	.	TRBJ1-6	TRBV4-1	CASSNSPAGGYSPLHF	TGCGCCAGCAGCAACTCCCCCGCAGGGGGGTATTCACCCCTCCACTTT
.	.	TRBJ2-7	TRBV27	CASSLTGEGTYEQYF	TGTGCCAGCAGCCTAACAGGGGAGGGGACCTACGAGCAGTACTTC
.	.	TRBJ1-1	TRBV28	CASSSLDRNTEAFF	TGTGCCAGCAGTTCATTAGACAGGAACACTGAAGCTTTCTTT
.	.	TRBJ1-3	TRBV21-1	CASSNLTTVGNTIYF	TGTGCCAGCAGCAACCTAACGACAGTCGGAAACACCATATATTTT
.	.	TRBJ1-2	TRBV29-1	CSVEVGGGGYTF	TGCAGCGTTGAAGTCGGGGGAGGGGGCTACACCTTC
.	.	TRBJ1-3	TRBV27	CASSPVVRTSGNTIYF	TGTGCCAGCAGCCCCGTGGTTCGCACCTCTGGAAACACCATATATTTT
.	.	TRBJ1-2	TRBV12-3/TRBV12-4	CASSLDGYTF	TGTGCCAGCAGCTTAGATGGCTACACCTTC
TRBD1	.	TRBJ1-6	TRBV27	CASSLSGQGRGSYNSPLHF	TGTGCCAGCAGTTTATCGGGACAGGGCCGGGGCTCCTATAATTCACCCCTCCACTTT
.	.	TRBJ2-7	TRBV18	CASSPETGGSYEQYF	TGTGCCAGCTCACCAGAGACCGGGGGATCCTACGAGCAGTACTTC
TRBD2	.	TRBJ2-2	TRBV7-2	CASSDGPSGGPGELFF	TGTGCCAGCAGCGATGGTCCTAGCGGGGGGCCCGGGGAGCTGTTTTTT
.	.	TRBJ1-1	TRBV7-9	CASNPALPSENTEAFF	TGTGCCAGCAATCCCGCCTTACCTAGTGAGAACACTGAAGCTTTCTTT